What follows are 23 T cell receptor beta chains derived from one specimen sequenced in a study of T cells expressing NK-cell markers. TCRdb re-called the 5' RACE reads and catalogs CDR3 proteins one per entry, DNA excluded. This sample's table reports more than 250,000 distinct CDR3 sequences. The sample taken for sequencing was blood T cells: a sorted CD56 or NKG2C T cell subset, CD4+ or CD8+ T cells, or bulk PBMC T cells (not recorded which). The receptors come from a man in his late teens or twenties in good health.

The chain joins TRBV19 to TRBJ1-5; the TCRdb call, TRBD1, lacks DNA for checking. The germline V gene has CDR1 LNHDA and CDR2 SQIVND (reference sequence). The CDR3 loop spans 14 amino acids. CDR3 amino acids: CASCDRDGEEPQHF.

The CDR3 protein is CASSVEGSTTGTQYF. The chain couples TRBV9 to TRBJ2-5; with no DNA, the TCRdb D assignment of TRBD2 cannot be verified. Germline assignment: CDR1 SGDLS and CDR2 YYNGEE. CDR3 length: 15 amino acids.

The V and J genes are TRBV5-1 and TRBJ2-5; as DNA is missing, the TRBD1 call by TCRdb cannot be tested. Germline V gene data show CDR1 as SGHRS and CDR2 as YFSETQ. The CDR3 sequence is 17 residues long. CDR3 sequence: CASSSIGRGRNAETQYF.

This chain links TRBV20-1 with TRBJ2-7; the D call from TCRdb, TRBD2, cannot be confirmed without DNA. This CDR3 spans 13 amino acids. Germline values: CDR1 DFQATT, CDR2 SNEGSKA (reference sequence). The CDR3 here is CSASIAAAYEQYF.

The J gene is TRBJ1-2, the V gene TRBV5-1; TCRdb calls TRBD1, which cannot be checked without DNA. CDR1 and CDR2 (germline): SGHRS, YFSETQ. This CDR3 comprises 15 residues. The chain's CDR3 is CASSLGTTLNYGYTF.

The V and J genes are TRBV18 and TRBJ2-5. This CDR3 region has 18 residues. Germline V gene data show CDR1 as KGHSH and CDR2 as LQKENI. The CDR3 loop is CASSPALIHSKTQETQYF.

This chain's CDR3 is CASSLKIGGALQGEQFF. V gene TRBV5-1 combines with J gene TRBJ2-1; TCRdb outputs TRBD1, but without DNA this stays unchecked. CDR1 is SGHRS and CDR2 is YFSETQ in the germline V gene. This CDR3 contains 17 residues.

The rearrangement links TRBV6-5 to TRBJ1-1; TCRdb's D call, TRBD1, is unchecked because there is no DNA. This CDR3 spans 14 amino acids. Germline assignment: CDR1 MNHEY and CDR2 SVGAGI. The CDR3 region is CASRGDRGYTEAFF.

V usage is TRBV20-1 and J usage is TRBJ2-1; TCRdb selects TRBD2, and the lack of DNA leaves this call unchecked. The germline V gene encodes CDR1 DFQATT and CDR2 SNEGSKA (reference sequence). This CDR3 comprises 13 residues. CDR3 protein: CSAFSGRAYEQFF.

The rearrangement joins TRBV6-6 to TRBJ2-5; TCRdb's D gene call, TRBD1, goes unchecked for lack of DNA. This CDR3 comprises 12 residues. Per germline, CDR1 MNHNY and CDR2 SVGAGI (reference sequence). The chain's CDR3 is CASRGDWETQYF.

The genes are TRBV13 and TRBJ2-1. Germline V CDR1 and CDR2: PRHDT, FYEKMQ (reference sequence). This CDR3 is built from 15 residues. The CDR3: CASSSDGSSYNEQFF.

V usage is TRBV18 and J usage is TRBJ2-3. The CDR3 runs to 13 residues. Per germline, CDR1 KGHSH and CDR2 LQKENI. CDR3 in amino acids: CASSPENTDTQYF.

The chain is built from TRBV10-1 and TRBJ1-1. CDR1 and CDR2 (germline): WNHNN, SYGVQD (reference sequence). This CDR3 spans 12 amino acids. The CDR3 spells CASIRLDTEAFF.

CDR3 loop: CASSPGDRVWRNEQFF. V and J are TRBV12-3 or TRBV12-4 and TRBJ2-1; checking the TCRdb D call of TRBD1 is not possible without DNA. This CDR3 is built from 16 residues.

V is TRBV15 and J is TRBJ1-4. This CDR3 is built from 14 residues. Germline values: CDR1 LNHNV, CDR2 YYDKDF (reference sequence). CDR3 region: CATSREAKNEKLFF.

The gene calls are TRBV6-1 and TRBJ2-3; no DNA is available, so the TRBD1 call from TCRdb remains unchecked. CDR1 is MNHNS, CDR2 SASEGT, per germline. The CDR3 loop spans 13 amino acids. The CDR3 loop is CASSQGAADTQYF.

V and J are TRBV20-1 and TRBJ1-4. Germline V lookup: CDR1 DFQATT, CDR2 SNEGSKA (reference sequence). This CDR3 comprises 14 residues. The CDR3 loop is CSARLRRMGEKLFF.

V is TRBV20-1 and J is TRBJ2-5; TCRdb designates TRBD1, a call that cannot be tested without DNA. The CDR3 has 16 amino acids. Germline-derived CDR1 and CDR2 are DFQATT and SNEGSKA (reference sequence). This CDR3 reads CSARDLVRGSGETQYF.

V usage is TRBV29-1 and J usage is TRBJ1-2; absent DNA, TCRdb's TRBD1 call cannot be checked. Germline values: CDR1 SQVTM, CDR2 ANQGSEA. CDR3 length equals 15 residues. The CDR3 loop is CSVLSQGSFNYGYTF. The whole variable domain, filled in from reference TRBV29-1 and TRBJ1-2, reads SAVISQKPSRDICQRGTSLTIQCQVDSQVTMMFWYRQQPGQSLTLIATANQGSEATYESGFVIDKFPISRPNLTFSTLTVSNMSPEDSSIYLCSVLSQGSFNYGYTFGSGTRLTVV.

This chain links TRBV3-1 with TRBJ2-1; TCRdb's D call of TRBD1 is untestable without DNA. The CDR3 length is 13 residues. CDR1 LGHDT and CDR2 YNNKEL come from the germline V gene (reference sequence). This CDR3 is CASSFYRGNEQFF.

This chain joins TRBV3-1 and TRBJ2-6. CDR1 is LGHDT and CDR2 is YNNKEL in the germline V gene (reference sequence). The CDR3 is 16 residues long. This CDR3 reads CASSQDVVAGANVLTF.

This sequence joins TRBV5-4 and TRBJ2-7; absent DNA, TCRdb's TRBD2 call cannot be checked. Germline CDR1 reads SGHNT; CDR2 reads YYREEE (reference sequence). The CDR3 runs 16 residues. CDR3 loop: CASSLAGRASSYEQYF.

This chain connects TRBV29-1 to TRBJ2-5; TCRdb outputs TRBD1, but without DNA this stays unchecked. Germline V CDR1 and CDR2: SQVTM, ANQGSEA. The CDR3 consists of 12 residues. CDR3 amino acids: CSAMGDLETQYF.